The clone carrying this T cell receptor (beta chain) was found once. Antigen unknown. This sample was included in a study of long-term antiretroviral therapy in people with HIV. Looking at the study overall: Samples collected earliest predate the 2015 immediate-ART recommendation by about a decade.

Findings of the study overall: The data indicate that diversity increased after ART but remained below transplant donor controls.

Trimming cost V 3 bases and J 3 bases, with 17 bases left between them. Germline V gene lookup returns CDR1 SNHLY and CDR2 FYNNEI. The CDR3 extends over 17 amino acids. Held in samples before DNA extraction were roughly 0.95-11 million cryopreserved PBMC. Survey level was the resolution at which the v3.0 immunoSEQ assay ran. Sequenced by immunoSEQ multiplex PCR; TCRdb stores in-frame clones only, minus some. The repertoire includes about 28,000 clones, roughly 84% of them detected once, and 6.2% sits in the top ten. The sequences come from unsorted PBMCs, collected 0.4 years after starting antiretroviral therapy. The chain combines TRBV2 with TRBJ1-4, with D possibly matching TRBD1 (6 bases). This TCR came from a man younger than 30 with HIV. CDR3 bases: TGTGCCAGCAGTGAGGCCGGGACACCGCCTTCTAATGAAAAACTGTTTTTT. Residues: CASSEAGTPPSNEKLFF.